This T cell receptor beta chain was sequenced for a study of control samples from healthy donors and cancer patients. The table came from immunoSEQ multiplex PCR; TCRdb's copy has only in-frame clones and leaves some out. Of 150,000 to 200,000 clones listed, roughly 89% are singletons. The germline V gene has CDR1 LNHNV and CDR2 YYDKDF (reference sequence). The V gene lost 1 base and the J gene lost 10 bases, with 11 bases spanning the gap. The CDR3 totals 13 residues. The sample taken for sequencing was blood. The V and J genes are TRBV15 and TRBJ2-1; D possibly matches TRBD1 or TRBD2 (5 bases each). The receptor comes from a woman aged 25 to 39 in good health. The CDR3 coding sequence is TGTGCCACCAGCAGAGCTACCGGGACCGAGCAGTTCTTC. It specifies CATSRATGTEQFF.